This T cell receptor (beta chain) was sequenced in a study of post-analysis software for immune sequencing data. The study's findings and limits: TRBV5-6, TRBV5-1 and TRBV20-1 belonged to a set of a handful of TRBV segments that were more frequent in patients than controls.

CDR1 is SQVTM, CDR2 ANQGSEA, per germline. This CDR3 contains 13 residues. The J segment lost 4 bases and the V segment lost 4 bases, leaving 4 bases of the junction unmatched. TCR beta cDNA libraries had unique molecular identifiers. TCRdb re-called the PCR reads with MiXCR, one entry per CDR3 protein. The sample lists approximately 730,000 distinct CDR3 sequences; about half were seen once. This clonotype was counted ten times or more. Its specificity is not known. The TCR comes from a girl between 5 and 17 years old with multiple sclerosis. The rearrangement uses TRBV29-1 and TRBJ2-1; the match to TRBD2 covers 7 bases. Sequencing was done on a sample of blood. The CDR3: CSVAGGGYNEQFF. For the CDR3, the DNA is TGCAGCGTTGCGGGAGGAGGGTACAATGAGCAGTTCTTC.